The text below deals with one T cell receptor (beta chain). The antigen is unknown. This entry belongs to a study of T cell responses to AZD1222 COVID-19 vaccine. V gave up 9 bases and J gave up 3 bases, with 18 bases separating them. Germline V gene lookup returns CDR1 MNHEY and CDR2 SVGAGI. The CDR3 has 15 residues. Analyses pooled second doses at about 4 or about 12 weeks. General observations from the study: Vaccine-related CD4 TCRs covered spike, predominating at 160-218 and 743-854. Donors, mostly white British, included more females; clonal diversity was possibly underestimated.

Assay used: immunoSEQ multiplex PCR; TCRdb lists only in-frame clones, some missing. Here the sample spans 180,000 or so clones, more than 75% being singletons. Sequences were derived from peripheral blood, sampled 28 days after the second AZD1222 dose. The sequence derives from an adult who received the AZD1222 COVID-19 vaccine. J is TRBJ2-1 and V is TRBV6-5, with D perhaps matching TRBD1 or TRBD2 (5 bases each). CDR3 sequence: CARVCDSGDYNEQFF. In DNA, the CDR3 is TGTGCCAGGGTTTGTGACAGCGGCGACTACAATGAGCAGTTCTTC.